Listed here are 20 T cell receptor beta chains from one sample, sequenced in a study of blood T cell repertoires in COVID-19 (dated by TCRdb to about 2020). Libraries were made using the immunoSEQ multiplex PCR assay. TCRdb stores this immuneACCESS table with in-frame sequences only. Part of the clones is absent; in the studies checked, under half of the shortfall reflects unresolved V genes, and no reason is known for the rest. Within this sample are approximately 190,000 clones, with around 80% of them counted one time only. Of the sample, under 15% falls within the top ten clones. The material sequenced was peripheral blood. These receptors all come from a man aged 25-45 years with active or convalescent COVID-19.

This chain uses TRBV5-1 with TRBJ2-3, with D tentatively TRBD1 (5 bases). Germline lookup yields CDR1 SGHRS and CDR2 YFSETQ. CDR3 length equals 12 residues. Trimming cost V 4 bases and J 8 bases, with 11 bases left between them. CDR3 DNA sequence: TGCGCCAGCAGCCAGGGCCAGGGTACGCAGTATTTT. Residues: CASSQGQGTQYF.

The rearrangement uses TRBV7-2 and TRBJ2-3; 14 positions match TRBD2. Trimming removed 3 bases from V and 4 bases from J; junction bases left unmatched: 12. The CDR3 has 19 amino acids. Germline CDR1 SGHTA, CDR2 FQGNSA. The DNA for the CDR3 is TGTGCCAGCAGCTTTGGTAGACTAGCGGGAGGGCCAATGGCAGATACGCAGTATTTT. It yields the protein CASSFGRLAGGPMADTQYF.

The gene calls are TRBV18 and TRBJ2-1, with D possibly TRBD2 on 6 matching bases. Germline values: CDR1 KGHSH, CDR2 LQKENI. CDR3 length: 15 residues. V shed 1 base and J shed 7 bases, with 14 bases lying between them. The CDR3 reads CASSPRGTGVNEQFF. The CDR3 DNA follows: TGTGCCAGCTCACCACGAGGAACGGGAGTGAATGAGCAGTTCTTC.

The chain links TRBV6-5 to TRBJ2-3, with 8 bases fitting TRBD2. The CDR3 totals 16 residues. Losses at the gene ends were 0 bases for V and 0 bases for J; bases not matched to a gene: 2. Germline V gene lookup returns CDR1 MNHEY and CDR2 SVGAGI. In nucleotides, the CDR3 is TGTGCCAGCAGTTACTCCGCTAGCGGGAGCACAGATACGCAGTATTTT. It translates to CASSYSASGSTDTQYF.

This clone appeared a few times. This rearrangement joins TRBV9 to TRBJ2-2, with 8 bases aligning to TRBD1. V shed 2 bases, J shed 4 bases, and the junction held 10 bases outside the gene matches. This CDR3 is 17 amino acids long. Per the germline V gene, CDR1 is SGDLS and CDR2 is YYNGEE. The CDR3 loop is CASSVRSGTGPTGELFF. CDR3 sequence (DNA): TGTGCCAGCAGCGTCCGATCCGGGACAGGACCCACCGGGGAGCTGTTTTTT.

The genes are TRBV6-5 and TRBJ2-1; 10 bases match TRBD1. This CDR3 region has 15 residues. Per the germline V gene, CDR1 is MNHEY and CDR2 is SVGAGI. V shed 7 bases and J 5 bases; nucleotides not matched to a gene: 8. The CDR3: CASNPGTGANNEQFF. In nucleotides, the CDR3 is TGTGCCAGCAACCCCGGGACAGGGGCAAACAATGAGCAGTTCTTC.

The chain joins TRBV6-5 to TRBJ2-2; D is undetermined. V lost 2 bases to trimming and J lost 1 base, with 11 bases between them. The CDR3 runs 16 residues. The germline gives CDR1 MNHEY, CDR2 SVGAGI. CDR3 sequence (DNA): TGTGCCAGCAGTTACGCGCACAACAGGAACACCGGGGAGCTGTTTTTT. Encoded protein: CASSYAHNRNTGELFF.

This clone was seen many times. V usage is TRBV7-9 and J usage is TRBJ1-6; TRBD1 aligns across 11 bases. The CDR3 loop spans 17 amino acids. Germline CDR1 is SEHNR and CDR2 is FQNEAQ (reference sequence). The J segment lost 6 bases and the V segment lost 6 bases, leaving 10 bases of the junction unmatched. The CDR3 DNA sequence: TGTGCCAGCAGTTCCGCTCGGACAGGGGGCTCTAATTCACCCCTCCACTTT. Encoded protein: CASSSARTGGSNSPLHF.

The CDR3 reads CASSLVGGFVHEQYF. CDR3 nucleotides: TGTGCCAGCAGCTTAGTGGGCGGGTTTGTCCACGAGCAGTACTTC. The chain couples TRBV11-2 to TRBJ2-7; perhaps TRBD2 as D (5 bases). Germline lookup yields CDR1 SGHAT and CDR2 FQNNGV. This CDR3 comprises 15 residues. V was trimmed by 1 base and J by 5 bases, leaving 15 bases between them.

The V gene is TRBV4-3, the J gene TRBJ2-5; a weak D match, TRBD2 (7 bases). CDR1 is LGHNA and CDR2 is YSLEER in the germline V gene. V was clipped by 0 bases and J by 5 bases, with 10 bases between them. This CDR3 is built from 14 residues. Here the CDR3 DNA reads TGCGCCAGCAGCCAAGACGGGGGGCGGGAGACCCAGTACTTC. It is translated as CASSQDGGRETQYF.

The V gene is TRBV19, the J gene TRBJ2-1; 12 bases line up with TRBD2. The CDR3 runs to 15 residues. In germline, CDR1 is LNHDA, CDR2 SQIVND (reference sequence). Losses at the gene ends were 8 bases for V and 9 bases for J; bases not matched to a gene: 11. The CDR3 nucleotides read TGTGCCAGTGGGGGACTAGCGGGCCTCAGGGGTGAGCAGTTCTTC. It codes for CASGGLAGLRGEQFF.

V usage is TRBV6-5 and J usage is TRBJ1-5; D is undetermined. Germline V gene data show CDR1 as MNHEY and CDR2 as SVGAGI. The CDR3 is 15 amino acids. V lost 7 bases, J lost 2 bases, and 15 bases lay in between. The CDR3 bases are TGTGCCAGCATCCCACGCTCCCGGGGCAATCAGCCCCAGCATTTT. Translation: CASIPRSRGNQPQHF.

This clone was picked up one time. The rearrangement links TRBV28 to TRBJ1-1; 7 bases are shared with TRBD1. This CDR3 is built from 15 residues. Germline CDR1 and CDR2: MDHEN and SYDVKM. V lost 6 bases to trimming and J lost 1 base; unmatched junction nucleotides: 8. The CDR3 DNA reads TGTGCCAGCAGGGAACAGGGGCCTGGGAACACTGAAGCTTTCTTT. It codes for CASREQGPGNTEAFF. Together with reference TRBV28 and TRBJ1-1, the CDR3 gives the full variable domain: DVKVTQSSRYLVKRTGEKVFLECVQDMDHENMFWYRQDPGLGLRLIYFSYDVKMKEKGDIPEGYSVSREKKERFSLILESASTNQTSMYLCASREQGPGNTEAFFGQGTRLTVV.

The CDR3 region is CASTPDQETQYF. The CDR3 nucleotides read TGTGCCAGCACACCAGATCAAGAGACCCAGTACTTC. This sequence joins TRBV28 and TRBJ2-5; no reliable D call. V gave up 7 bases and J gave up 2 bases, with 8 bases separating them. The V gene's germline CDR1 is MDHEN and CDR2 SYDVKM. The CDR3 sequence is 12 residues long.

The CDR3 coding sequence is TGCGCCAGCAGTTCAATAGCGGGGGGGCCCGGAAATGAGCAGTTCTTC. It translates to CASSSIAGGPGNEQFF. The rearrangement joins TRBV5-1 to TRBJ2-1, with 11 bases aligning to TRBD2. Per the germline V gene, CDR1 is SGHRS and CDR2 is YFSETQ. The CDR3 has 16 amino acids. V lost 5 bases, J lost 7 bases, and 11 bases stayed unmatched. The whole variable domain, remainder taken from reference TRBV5-1 and TRBJ2-1, is KAGVTQTPRYLIKTRGQQVTLSCSPISGHRSVSWYQQTPGQGLQFLFEYFSETQRNKGNFPGRFSGRQFSNSRSEMNVSTLELGDSALYLCASSSIAGGPGNEQFFGPGTRLTVL.

The rearrangement links TRBV9 to TRBJ2-7; TRBD1 agrees at 9 bases. Germline V lookup: CDR1 SGDLS, CDR2 YYNGEE. The CDR3 loop spans 14 amino acids. Trimming took 4 bases from V and 2 from J; bases not matched to a gene: 4. The DNA of the CDR3 is TGTGCCAGCAGCCCCCGGGACAGGGCCTACGAGCAGTACGTC. This encodes CASSPRDRAYEQYV.

The chain has TRBV5-4 and TRBJ2-7; possible D gene TRBD1, 6 bases. V was clipped by 3 bases and J by 2 bases, with 12 bases between them. CDR3 length equals 14 residues. Looked up from germline, CDR1 is SGHNT and CDR2 is YYREEE (reference sequence). This chain's CDR3 is CASSSTDSTYEQYV. CDR3 in DNA: TGTGCCAGCAGCTCGACGGACAGTACCTACGAGCAGTACGTC.

Points on this clone: Within the sample, other DNA sequences also encode this same CDR3. This chain connects TRBV30 to TRBJ1-1; D is undetermined. The CDR3 sequence is 12 residues long. Germline CDR1 is GTSNPN and CDR2 is SVGIG (reference sequence). Trimming left V 5 bases short and J 1 base short, with 8 bases between. CDR3 loop: CAWGRQNTEAFF. The CDR3 coding sequence is TGTGCCTGGGGTCGACAGAACACTGAAGCTTTCTTT.

V usage is TRBV29-1 and J usage is TRBJ1-1; 7 bases agree with TRBD1. Germline CDR1 SQVTM, CDR2 ANQGSEA. V lost 6 bases and J lost 1; bases outside the gene matches: 5. The CDR3 is 13 amino acids. The CDR3, as DNA: TGCAGCGTGGGGACAGCCCCGAACACTGAAGCTTTCTTT. It encodes CSVGTAPNTEAFF.

The V gene is TRBV5-4, the J gene TRBJ2-7; no clear D. Trimming took 0 bases from V and 5 from J, leaving 12 bases between them. CDR1 and CDR2 from the germline V gene are SGHNT and YYREEE (reference sequence). The CDR3 consists of 14 residues. For the CDR3, the DNA is TGTGCCAGCAGCTTGGGGCCAGACTTGGACGAGCAGTACGTC. Residues: CASSLGPDLDEQYV.